A selection of T cell receptor beta chains follows, all from one sample in a study of blood T cells in healthy people across ages. One entry per CDR3 protein, called by TCRdb with MiXCR from the 5' RACE reads. The table shows fewer than 950,000 distinct CDR3 sequences, with around 36% occurring only once. Sequenced: blood. The receptors shown here come from a man between 18 and 29 years old in good health. Each CDR3 is given with its conserved first and last residue. The order of the fields is V gene, clone size, J gene, D gene, CDR3 protein, CDR3 DNA. D genes are given only for firm matches. Clone sizes are given selectively: once, few, many, or a class where the clone is expanded.

>TRBV12-3/TRBV12-4|.|TRBJ2-5|TRBD1
CASKTGQVIQETQYF
TGTGCCAGCAAGACCGGACAGGTTATCCAAGAGACCCAGTACTTC
>TRBV7-9|.|TRBJ1-2|.
CASSLASMDINYGYTF
TGTGCCAGCAGCTTAGCCTCCATGGATATCAACTATGGCTACACCTTC
>TRBV5-6|many|TRBJ2-3|.
CASSWWDTDTQYF
TGTGCCAGCAGCTGGTGGGACACAGATACGCAGTATTTT
>TRBV7-3|many|TRBJ2-3|TRBD1
CASSRGQVTDTQYF
TGTGCCAGCAGCCGCGGACAGGTCACAGATACGCAGTATTTT
>TRBV12-3/TRBV12-4|many|TRBJ2-6|.
CASRMGRLTGANVLTF
TGTGCCAGCAGAATGGGGCGCCTGACTGGGGCCAACGTCCTGACTTTC
>TRBV6-5|.|TRBJ2-1|TRBD1
CASARQGSYNEQFF
TGTGCCAGCGCTAGACAGGGCAGCTACAATGAGCAGTTCTTC
>TRBV6-5|.|TRBJ2-2|.
CASSYSGLGELFF
TGTGCCAGCAGTTACTCGGGCTTGGGAGAGCTGTTTTTT
>TRBV5-1|.|TRBJ2-1|.
CTSSGRGNYNEQFF
TGCACCAGCAGCGGGCGGGGCAACTACAATGAGCAGTTCTTC
>TRBV7-2|.|TRBJ1-1|.
CASSSRDGNTEAFF
TGTGCCAGCAGCTCACGAGACGGGAACACTGAAGCTTTCTTT
>TRBV7-2|many|TRBJ1-1|.
CASSLAREGNTEAFF
TGTGCCAGCAGCTTAGCCCGAGAAGGGAACACTGAAGCTTTCTTT
>TRBV4-3|.|TRBJ2-7|.
CASSQSVSGEAPYNEQYF
TGCGCCAGCAGCCAGAGCGTATCAGGGGAAGCTCCCTACAATGAGCAGTACTTC
>TRBV6-2/TRBV6-3|.|TRBJ1-6|.
CASGRDWDNSPLHF
TGTGCCAGCGGACGGGACTGGGATAATTCACCCCTCCACTTT
>TRBV10-3|.|TRBJ1-1|.
CAISGQANTEAFF
TGTGCCATCAGTGGACAGGCTAACACTGAAGCTTTCTTT
>TRBV2|few|TRBJ1-5|.
CASSVLGLGNQPQHF
TGTGCCAGCAGTGTACTGGGGCTCGGCAATCAGCCCCAGCATTTT
>TRBV12-3/TRBV12-4|many|TRBJ2-4|.
CASSYQYDRTNIQYF
TGTGCCAGCAGTTATCAGTATGACAGGACGAACATTCAGTACTTC